This record covers a single T cell receptor beta chain. Antigen specificity is unknown. Sequenced by immunoSEQ multiplex PCR; TCRdb stores in-frame clones only, minus some. The repertoire includes 110,000 to 150,000 clones, about 76% of them detected once, and about 4.7% sits in the top ten. This sample was taken from a study of cytotoxic CD8 clonotypes in ibrutinib-treated CLL. Regarding the study as a whole: Clonality measured at baseline exceeded age-matched healthy donors, tracking circulating CD8+ T-cell counts.

This TCR came from a human donor with chronic lymphocytic leukemia. The input for sequencing was PBMCs, taken after 24 months of ibrutinib treatment.

The CDR3 coding sequence is TGTGCCAGTAGTATTAGGAGGAACACCGGGGAGCTGTTTTTT. Translating it yields CASSIRRNTGELFF. J is TRBJ2-2 and V is TRBV19; D remains ambiguous. V lost 3 bases and J 1 base, leaving 6 bases between the germline ends. The CDR3 is made up of 14 amino acids. The germline CDR1 and CDR2 sequences are LNHDA and SQIVND (reference sequence).